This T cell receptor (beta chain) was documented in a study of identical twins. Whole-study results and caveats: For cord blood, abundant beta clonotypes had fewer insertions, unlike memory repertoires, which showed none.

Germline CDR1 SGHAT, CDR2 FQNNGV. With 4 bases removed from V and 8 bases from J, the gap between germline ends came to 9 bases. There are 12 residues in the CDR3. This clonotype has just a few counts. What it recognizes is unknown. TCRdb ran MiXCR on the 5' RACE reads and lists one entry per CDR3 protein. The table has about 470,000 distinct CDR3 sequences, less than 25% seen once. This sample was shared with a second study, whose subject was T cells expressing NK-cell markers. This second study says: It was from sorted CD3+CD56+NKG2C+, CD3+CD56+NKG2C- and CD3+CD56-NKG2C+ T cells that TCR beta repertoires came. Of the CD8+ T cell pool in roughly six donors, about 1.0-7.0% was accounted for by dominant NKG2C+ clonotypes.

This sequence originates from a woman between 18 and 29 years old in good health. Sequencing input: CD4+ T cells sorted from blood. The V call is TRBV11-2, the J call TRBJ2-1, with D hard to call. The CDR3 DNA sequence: TGTGCCAGCAGCTCCCGGTTTTATGAGCAGTTCTTC. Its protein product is CASSSRFYEQFF.